The subject of this entry is one TCR beta chain. As yet, its antigen is unknown. This record belongs to a study of CD8 T cells in ankylosing spondylitis. In germline, CDR1 is SGDLS, CDR2 YYNGEE. CDR3 length equals 14 residues. Germline trimming cut 4 bases from V and 7 bases from J; bases unmatched to any gene: 7. TCRdb re-analysed the 5' RACE reads in MiXCR, keeping a single row per CDR3 protein. The repertoire holds about 800,000 distinct CDR3 sequences, with over 9.5% as singletons. Overall study findings and caveats: Made up of roughly 8 highly homologous variants, a TCR beta motif appeared characteristic of ankylosing spondylitis blood.

The chain uses TRBV9 and TRBJ2-4, with 8 bases lining up with TRBD2. The sequenced sample was blood, either unsorted or a sorted T cell fraction (not recorded which). This clonotype originated in a male donor with ankylosing spondylitis. The CDR3 is CASSYASGGNIQYF. The CDR3 bases are TGTGCCAGCAGCTATGCCAGCGGGGGTAACATTCAGTACTTC. Filled out from reference TRBV9 and TRBJ2-4, the complete variable domain reads DSGVTQTPKHLITATGQRVTLRCSPRSGDLSVYWYQQSLDQGLQFLIQYYNGEERAKGNILERFSAQQFPDLHSELNLSSLELGDSALYFCASSYASGGNIQYFGAGTRLSVL.